Listed below are T cell receptor beta chains from one sample, sequenced in a study of post-analysis software for immune sequencing data. From the PCR reads, TCRdb called clonotypes with MiXCR, one entry per CDR3 protein. The repertoire holds about 680,000 distinct CDR3 sequences, with around 64% as singletons. The sequenced material came from blood. The receptors come from a girl aged 2-15 years with multiple sclerosis. The CDR3 runs from the conserved cysteine through the conserved F or W. The D gene is left open where the match is weak. Not all rows give a size; the values are once, few, many and, for expanded clones, a class.

J: TRBJ2-7; D: .; V: TRBV29-1; length: 13; size: few; CDR3: CSVGGITGYEQYF; DNA: TGCAGCGTTGGTGGAATTACTGGCTACGAGCAGTACTTC
J: TRBJ1-2; D: TRBD1; V: TRBV4-3; length: 15; size: .; CDR3: CASSQDVNRGYGYTF; DNA: TGCGCCAGCAGCCAAGATGTAAACAGGGGGTATGGCTACACCTTC
J: TRBJ1-1; D: TRBD1; V: TRBV29-1; length: 14; size: few; CDR3: CSARPGQVDTEAFF; DNA: TGCAGCGCTAGACCGGGACAGGTGGACACTGAAGCTTTCTTT
J: TRBJ2-3; D: .; V: TRBV24-1; length: 20; size: .; CDR3: CATSAVQADLGLRCTDTQYF; DNA: TGTGCCACCAGTGCCGTCCAGGCCGACCTCGGACTTCGCTGCACAGATACGCAGTATTTT
J: TRBJ2-5; D: .; V: TRBV9; length: 13; size: .; CDR3: CASSVYGVETQYF; DNA: TGTGCCAGCAGCGTATATGGAGTAGAGACCCAGTACTTC
J: TRBJ2-7; D: TRBD1; V: TRBV6-1; length: 16; size: .; CDR3: CASSVFSGTGSYEQYF; DNA: TGTGCCAGCAGCGTGTTTTCCGGGACAGGTTCCTACGAGCAGTACTTC
J: TRBJ2-1; D: .; V: TRBV9; length: 15; size: .; CDR3: CASSVGSGSYNEQFF; DNA: TGTGCCAGCAGCGTAGGAAGCGGCTCCTACAATGAGCAGTTCTTC
J: TRBJ2-7; D: TRBD2; V: TRBV2; length: 15; size: .; CDR3: CASSEPGLAAYEQYF; DNA: TGTGCCAGCAGTGAACCGGGACTAGCGGCCTACGAGCAGTACTTC
J: TRBJ2-1; D: TRBD2; V: TRBV25-1; length: 16; size: .; CDR3: CASSGAPGLAYNEQFF; DNA: TGTGCCAGCAGTGGAGCTCCGGGACTAGCCTACAATGAGCAGTTCTTC
J: TRBJ1-6; D: .; V: TRBV5-1; length: 14; size: .; CDR3: CASSLRAENSPLHF; DNA: TGCGCCAGCAGCTTGAGGGCAGAAAATTCACCCCTCCACTTT
J: TRBJ2-1; D: .; V: TRBV12-3/TRBV12-4; length: 15; size: few; CDR3: CASSMAGTAYNEQFF; DNA: TGTGCCAGCAGTATGGCCGGGACCGCCTACAATGAGCAGTTCTTC
J: TRBJ2-7; D: TRBD2; V: TRBV29-1; length: 13; size: .; CDR3: CSVPGLAHYEQYF; DNA: TGCAGCGTACCGGGACTAGCGCACTACGAGCAGTACTTC
J: TRBJ2-5; D: .; V: TRBV6-2/TRBV6-3; length: 15; size: .; CDR3: CASSNMVQGWETQYF; DNA: TGTGCCAGCAGTAATATGGTCCAGGGCTGGGAGACCCAGTACTTC
J: TRBJ1-1; D: TRBD1; V: TRBV30; length: 15; size: .; CDR3: CAWSARTGKGTEAFF; DNA: TGTGCCTGGAGTGCCCGGACAGGGAAGGGCACTGAAGCTTTCTTT
J: TRBJ2-5; D: TRBD2; V: TRBV30; length: 16; size: .; CDR3: CAWSPGSSGNQETQYF; DNA: TGTGCCTGGAGTCCGGGGTCTAGCGGAAACCAAGAGACCCAGTACTTC
J: TRBJ2-5; D: TRBD1; V: TRBV5-4; length: 13; size: .; CDR3: CASSLQGVETQYF; DNA: TGTGCCAGCAGCTTGCAGGGGGTGGAGACCCAGTACTTC
J: TRBJ1-2; D: TRBD1; V: TRBV29-1; length: 15; size: .; CDR3: CSVERRDRTNYGYTF; DNA: TGCAGCGTTGAGCGCCGGGACAGAACTAACTATGGCTACACCTTC
J: TRBJ2-1; D: TRBD2; V: TRBV7-2; length: 16; size: few; CDR3: CASSLGSGGNINEQFF; DNA: TGTGCCAGCAGCTTAGGATCCGGGGGGAATATCAATGAGCAGTTCTTC
J: TRBJ2-5; D: TRBD2; V: TRBV20-1; length: 13; size: few; CDR3: CSARAGGGETQYF; DNA: TGCAGTGCTAGGGCGGGAGGAGGCGAGACCCAGTACTTC
J: TRBJ1-1; D: .; V: TRBV12-3/TRBV12-4; length: 14; size: few; CDR3: CASKPPTGNTEAFF; DNA: TGTGCCAGCAAACCCCCAACAGGGAACACTGAAGCTTTCTTT
J: TRBJ2-3; D: .; V: TRBV20-1; length: 14; size: .; CDR3: CSARPPPSTDTQYF; DNA: TGCAGTGCTAGACCTCCCCCTAGCACAGATACGCAGTATTTT
J: TRBJ2-1; D: TRBD2; V: TRBV11-2; length: 15; size: .; CDR3: CASSPSGGVTNEQFF; DNA: TGTGCCAGCAGCCCTAGCGGGGGGGTGACCAATGAGCAGTTCTTC
J: TRBJ2-5; D: TRBD2; V: TRBV5-1; length: 16; size: once; CDR3: CASSELAGEIGETQYF; DNA: TGCGCCAGCAGTGAACTAGCGGGAGAGATCGGGGAGACCCAGTACTTC
J: TRBJ2-1; D: TRBD2; V: TRBV20-1; length: 15; size: .; CDR3: CSATWERGTYNEQFF; DNA: TGCAGTGCTACCTGGGAGCGGGGGACATACAATGAGCAGTTCTTC
J: TRBJ2-7; D: TRBD1; V: TRBV5-1; length: 15; size: .; CDR3: CASSSRTGTVYEQYF; DNA: TGCGCCAGCAGCTCTCGGACAGGCACGGTCTACGAGCAGTACTTC
J: TRBJ2-7; D: .; V: TRBV12-3/TRBV12-4; length: 12; size: .; CDR3: CASRDLGYEQYF; DNA: TGTGCCAGCAGAGACTTGGGCTACGAGCAGTACTTC
J: TRBJ1-2; D: .; V: TRBV7-6; length: 13; size: .; CDR3: CASSRESGEGYTF; DNA: TGTGCCAGCAGCCGCGAGTCGGGGGAAGGCTACACCTTC
J: TRBJ2-5; D: TRBD1; V: TRBV28; length: 15; size: few; CDR3: CASSTSQGPQETQYF; DNA: TGTGCCAGCAGCACTTCACAGGGGCCACAAGAGACCCAGTACTTC
J: TRBJ2-5; D: .; V: TRBV20-1; length: 12; size: .; CDR3: CSARGSRETQYF; DNA: TGCAGTGCTAGAGGTTCTCGGGAGACCCAGTACTTC
J: TRBJ2-5; D: .; V: TRBV5-1; length: 15; size: few; CDR3: CASSLEGYPQETQYF; DNA: TGCGCCAGCAGCTTGGAGGGGTACCCTCAAGAGACCCAGTACTTC
J: TRBJ2-5; D: .; V: TRBV15; length: 14; size: .; CDR3: CATSGRTYQETQYF; DNA: TGTGCCACCAGCGGCCGGACATATCAAGAGACCCAGTACTTC
J: TRBJ2-1; D: .; V: TRBV9; length: 15; size: few; CDR3: CASSVPGLHNNEQFF; DNA: TGTGCCAGCAGCGTTCCGGGACTCCACAACAATGAGCAGTTCTTC
J: TRBJ2-1; D: TRBD1; V: TRBV25-1; length: 17; size: .; CDR3: CASSGPQGARDLNEQFF; DNA: TGTGCCAGCAGTGGACCGCAGGGGGCAAGGGATTTAAATGAGCAGTTCTTC
J: TRBJ2-1; D: .; V: TRBV5-6; length: 12; size: few; CDR3: CASSLVWYEQFF; DNA: TGTGCCAGCAGCTTGGTCTGGTATGAGCAGTTCTTC
J: TRBJ1-1; D: .; V: TRBV6-2/TRBV6-3; length: 15; size: .; CDR3: CASSPLRGVNTEAFF; DNA: TGTGCCAGCAGTCCCCTGCGGGGGGTTAACACTGAAGCTTTCTTT
J: TRBJ2-5; D: TRBD2; V: TRBV6-5; length: 14; size: few; CDR3: CASSLAGGWETQYF; DNA: TGTGCCAGCAGTTTAGCGGGAGGGTGGGAGACCCAGTACTTC